This T cell receptor beta chain is from a study of blood T cell repertoires in COVID-19. Study-level background: Samples taken during acute and convalescent COVID-19 were collected in the United States, Italy and Spain.

In the original workflow: The assay estimated nucleated cells by amplifying reference gene primers. Sequencing was performed with immunoSEQ multiplex PCR; in TCRdb, only in-frame clones are kept and a portion is missing. D and trimming come from the DNA, and the V and J calls and clone size come from that table. Of about 83,000 clones detected, around 83% appear once; the ten largest clones hold roughly 20%. Sequenced material: peripheral blood. This receptor was taken from a woman aged 80 or older in a cohort sampled during active or convalescent COVID-19.

Here the CDR3 reads CASSTGPPGDGYTF. DNA for the CDR3: TGTGCCAGCTCGACCGGGCCCCCGGGGGATGGCTACACCTTC. This chain links TRBV28 with TRBJ1-2, with D possibly being TRBD1 (5 bases). Germline assignment: CDR1 MDHEN and CDR2 SYDVKM. Trimming cost V 8 bases and J 6 bases, with 19 bases left between them. The CDR3 has 14 amino acids.